Below, one T cell receptor (beta chain) is given with its context. What it recognizes is unknown. This entry comes from a study of cytomegalovirus exposure and HLA in healthy donors. For the study at large: Some 87 million unique TCRs from HLA-typed donors were held in an early release of data. Study findings and constraints: Prediction of most subjects' HLA-A and HLA-B alleles by TCR beta sequences was reportedly accurate. As a later analysis showed, a missense DCLRE1C variant was linked to trimming of TCR beta V- and J-genes.

PCR used 60 Vbeta primers and 13 Jbeta primers. Libraries were prepared by immunoSEQ multiplex PCR; TCRdb keeps only in-frame clonotypes and omits some of them. Here the sample spans 150,000 to 200,000 clones, 80% being singletons. CDR1 and CDR2 (germline): GTSNPN, SVGIG (reference sequence). The CDR3 has 15 amino acids. The sequenced sample consisted of PBMCs. This TCR was sampled from a man in his forties or fifties in good health and CMV-seronegative. This chain connects TRBV30 to TRBJ2-5; 9 bases map to TRBD1. The J call may not be correct, given that the DNA end is closer to TRBJ2-7. CDR3 region: CAWSVGDRDPHEQYF. The DNA for the CDR3 is TGTGCCTGGAGTGTGGGGGACAGGGATCCCCACGAGCAGTACTTC.